Sequencing of this T cell receptor (beta chain) was carried out in a study of T-cell reconstitution after alpha-beta-depleted transplantation in children. General observations from the study: From surviving recipient T cells and thymic progenitors came the high day-60 TCRbeta diversity observed in some patients. After one year, T-cell counts and TCRbeta diversity mostly came from new T cells. Reportedly, roughly two months post-transplant, alpha-beta T cells arose from several hundred expanded graft clones.

This clonotype was seen ten or more times. The antigen is unknown. CDR3 length: 13 residues. Unmatched junction bases numbered 3, after V lost 5 bases and J lost 4 bases. From germline, CDR1 is KGHSH and CDR2 LQKENI. Using unique molecular identifiers, the investigators prepared the TCRbeta library. One entry per CDR3 protein results from TCRdb running MiXCR on the PCR reads. This sample has roughly 50,000 distinct CDR3 sequences, with approximately 43% found just once. The specimen comprised PBMCs, mostly from graft donor cells, sampled 360 days after TCRalphabeta/CD19-depleted stem cell transplant. The gene calls are TRBV18 and TRBJ2-7; 9 bases fit TRBD1. This clonotype originated in a male patient younger than 18 who had a stem cell transplant for acute lymphoblastic leukemia, so the T cells may come from the graft donor. As DNA, the CDR3 is TGTGCCAGCTCAAGGGACAGGGCTTACGAGCAGTACTTC. This codes for CASSRDRAYEQYF.